This TCR beta chain comes out of a study of regulatory T cells in long-lasting Graves disease. Study-wide results and limits: No thyroid tissue was studied; the work used peripheral blood only.

Documented time point: newly diagnosed GD, antithyroid drugs for less than 3 months. TCR sequences were obtained from RNA taken from PBMCs. Building the TCR beta libraries relied on iRepertoire HTBI primers, and CDR3 regions underwent Arm-PCR. Each CDR3 protein gets one entry after TCRdb re-called the multiplex PCR reads with MiXCR. Counted here are a few hundred thousand distinct CDR3 sequences, 18% occurring once; the ten biggest clones make up around 15%. This clonotype was found many times. What it binds is not known. The data were also submitted as part of a second study, on T cells in Graves' hyperthyroidism and ophthalmopathy.

The source material was peripheral blood mononuclear cells (PBMCs), sampled at new diagnosis, from a patient treated with antithyroid drugs. This TCR was sampled from a woman aged 25-40 years with Graves disease.

DNA of the CDR3: TGCAGTGCTAGAGATGGGGGGTTCAATCAGCCCCAGCATTTT. Protein product: CSARDGGFNQPQHF. The gene calls are TRBV20-1 and TRBJ1-5; a possible D gene is TRBD1 (5 bases). This CDR3 is 14 amino acids long. Germline CDR1 DFQATT, CDR2 SNEGSKA (reference sequence). V was shortened by 0 bases and J by 3 bases, with 9 bases between the two germline ends.